One and the same sample provided the 4 T cell receptor beta chains below, sequenced in a study of blood T cell repertoires in COVID-19. Clones were read by immunoSEQ multiplex PCR, and TCRdb kept only the in-frame ones, dropping some. The table lists some 300,000 clones, about nine tenths of them singletons. Sequencing was performed on peripheral blood. The receptors here all came from a woman between 45 and 60 years old with COVID-19, enrolled during active disease.

The J gene is TRBJ1-1, the V gene TRBV21-1; TRBD1 was called by the table and not checked on the DNA. TRBV21-1 is a documented pseudogene. CDR3 length: 15 residues. The CDR3 nucleotides read TGTGCCAGCAGCCCAGACTGGACAGGGGGCGCGGGTGCTTTCTTT. Amino acids: CASSPDWTGGAGAFF.

The CDR3 here is CASSPSTGTAQETQYF. The CDR3 coding sequence is TGTGCCAGCAGCCCCTCAACCGGGACAGCACAAGAGACCCAGTACTTC. The chain recombines TRBV7-9 with TRBJ2-5; 7 bases agree with TRBD1. The J segment lost 2 bases and the V segment lost 5 bases, leaving 11 bases of the junction unmatched. The germline V gene has CDR1 SEHNR and CDR2 FQNEAQ (reference sequence). This CDR3 spans 16 amino acids.

This clone has a single count. This sequence joins TRBV4-1 and TRBJ1-4, with no clear D. CDR1 is MGHRA and CDR2 is YSYEKL in the germline V gene. V lost 0 bases, J lost 11 bases, and 7 bases lay in between. The length of the CDR3 is 12 residues. The CDR3 region is CASSQDGLKLFF. In nucleotides, the CDR3 is TGCGCCAGCAGCCAAGACGGACTTAAACTGTTTTTT.

The J gene is TRBJ1-4, the V gene TRBV5-6, with 8 positions matching TRBD1. This CDR3 is built from 14 residues. CDR1 is SGHDT and CDR2 is YYEEEE in the germline V gene. V was clipped by 3 bases and J by 8 bases; unmatched bases: 6. As DNA, the CDR3 is TGTGCCAGCAGCTCCGGGACAGGAGGAGAAAAACTGTTTTTT. Translating it yields CASSSGTGGEKLFF.